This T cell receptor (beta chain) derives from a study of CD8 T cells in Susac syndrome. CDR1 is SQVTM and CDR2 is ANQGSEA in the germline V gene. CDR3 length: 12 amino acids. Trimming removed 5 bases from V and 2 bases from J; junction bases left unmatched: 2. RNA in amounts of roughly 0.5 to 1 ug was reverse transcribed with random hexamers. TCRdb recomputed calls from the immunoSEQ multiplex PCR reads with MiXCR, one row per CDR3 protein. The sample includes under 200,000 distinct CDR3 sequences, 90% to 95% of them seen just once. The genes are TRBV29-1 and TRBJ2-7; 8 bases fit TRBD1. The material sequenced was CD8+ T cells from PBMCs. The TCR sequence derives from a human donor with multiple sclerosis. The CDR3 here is CSVRTGPYEQYF. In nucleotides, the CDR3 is TGCAGCGTTAGGACAGGGCCCTACGAGCAGTACTTC.